The 6 T cell receptor beta chains given below trace back to one sample, sequenced in a study of cytotoxic CD8 clonotypes in ibrutinib-treated CLL. Generated by immunoSEQ multiplex PCR, the TCRdb table keeps only in-frame clones and is missing some. The profile shows 150,000 or so clones, 84% of them singletons. The sample here was PBMCs, taken after 24 months of ibrutinib treatment. These receptor sequences come from a human donor with chronic lymphocytic leukemia.

The genes are TRBV4-2 and TRBJ2-5; 7 positions agree with TRBD2. Losses at the gene ends were 5 bases for V and 5 bases for J; bases not matched to a gene: 8. The CDR3 totals 14 residues. From germline, CDR1 is LGHNA and CDR2 YNFKEQ. The CDR3 bases are TGTGCCAGCAGCGTGGGGGGGGATGTGGAGACCCAGTACTTC. Translated: CASSVGGDVETQYF.

This chain uses TRBV11-2 with TRBJ2-7, with D perhaps TRBD1 or TRBD2 (5 bases each). Germline values: CDR1 SGHAT, CDR2 FQNNGV. Trimming took off 2 bases at V and 8 bases at J, with 16 bases between the two ends. The CDR3 covers 14 residues. In DNA, the CDR3 is TGTGCCAGCAGCTTACCAAGCGAGAGGGGAAAGCAGTACTTC. This translates into CASSLPSERGKQYF. The whole variable domain, remainder taken from reference TRBV11-2 and TRBJ2-7, is EAGVAQSPRYKIIEKRQSVAFWCNPISGHATLYWYQQILGQGPKLLIQFQNNGVVDDSQLPKDRFSAERLKGVDSTLKIQPAKLEDSAVYLCASSLPSERGKQYFGPGTRLTVT.

The chain has TRBV7-3 and TRBJ2-1, with 10 bases identical to TRBD1. CDR1 is SGHTA, CDR2 FQGTGA, per germline. The CDR3 is made up of 16 amino acids. The trim removed 5 bases at V and 5 bases at J, leaving 9 bases unmatched. CDR3 amino acids: CASSPSRDRGHNEQFF. CDR3 coding DNA: TGTGCCAGCAGCCCCTCCCGGGACAGGGGTCACAATGAGCAGTTCTTC.

The CDR3 loop reads CASSGEVSRAGNTIYF. CDR3 sequence (DNA): TGTGCCAGCAGCGGAGAGGTATCCAGGGCTGGAAACACCATATATTTT. The chain has TRBV9 and TRBJ1-3, with a tentative D call TRBD1 (5 bases). CDR1 SGDLS and CDR2 YYNGEE come from the germline V gene. This CDR3 contains 16 residues. V lost 3 bases, J lost 2 bases, and 15 bases lay in between.

The chain combines TRBV11-2 with TRBJ1-1; D possibly corresponds to TRBD1 (5 bases). Germline V gene data show CDR1 as SGHAT and CDR2 as FQNNGV. V was clipped by 9 bases and J by 4 bases, with 18 bases between them. The CDR3 contains 14 residues. CDR3 protein: CARSKQVLGTEAFF. CDR3 nucleotides: TGTGCCAGATCCAAACAGGTACTGGGCACTGAAGCTTTCTTT.

This chain connects TRBV29-1 to TRBJ2-2; 7 bases align to TRBD1. Germline V gene data show CDR1 as SQVTM and CDR2 as ANQGSEA. The length of the CDR3 is 14 residues. J gave up 3 bases and V 6 bases, and 7 bases lay outside the gene matches. CDR3 residues: CSVLDRSYTGELFF. The CDR3 bases are TGCAGCGTGCTGGACAGGTCCTACACCGGGGAGCTGTTTTTT.